The source of this T cell receptor (beta chain) is a study of T-cell reconstitution after alpha-beta-depleted transplantation in children (TCRdb year 2016). Concerning the study at large: Using TCR repertoire profiling, the study followed T-cell immune reconstitution in a quantitative way in children after TCRalphabeta/CD19-depleted allogeneic hematopoietic cell transplantation. The paper's findings and limits, for the study overall: Over subsequent months, a decline in hyperexpanded clone frequencies was noted, and after one year, T-cell counts and TCRbeta diversity were mostly ascribed to newly produced T cells. Apparently early alphabetaT-cell count recovery about two months after transplant reportedly relied on only several hundred rapidly expanded clones derived from non-depleted graft cells. In some patients, high TCRbeta diversity at day 60 was attributed to recipient T cells and intrathymic progenitors that had survived conditioning.

The library was produced with PCR. Sequencing relied on an Illumina HiSeq 2500. TCR library preparation used molecular barcoding, with unique molecular identifiers applied to normalize quantification of the TCRbeta repertoire. TCRdb redid the processing of the public reads, applying fastp at Q25 and MiXCR, and retained in-frame beta chains. Each entry is one CDR3 protein sequence, shown with its most common DNA and genes. The sample data list 670,000 or so distinct CDR3 sequences, and around 13% of these were observed just once. Roughly 0.84% of the sample comes from the top ten. According to the study, the label for this sample's treatment or condition signals: allogeneic hematopoietic cell transplantation with graft depleted of TCRalphabeta T cells and CD19 B cells. TCRalphabeta/CD19-depleted allogeneic hematopoietic cell grafts were given to the transplant recipients, all of whom were children.

There are a few counts of this clonotype. No cognate antigen has been identified for it. Nothing much larger sits one base from this clone, and base qualities are not available. Taken from cysteine to phenylalanine, the CDR3 has 15 residues. The read is trimmed to its CDR3 DNA, 45 bases read in frame from base 1. CDR1 and CDR2 are drawn from the germline V gene: SGHRS, YFSETQ. V drops 1 base and J drops 0 bases, leaving 7 bases in between. The V and J genes are TRBV5-1 and TRBJ2-2; confidence is insufficient to name the D gene. This sequence was found in a girl between 2 and 10 years old with congenital amegakaryocytic thrombocytopenia, due to receive a stem cell transplant. Sequences were derived from PBMCs, sampled before TCRalphabeta/CD19-depleted stem cell transplant. The CDR3 loop reads CASSLTSPNTGELFF. At the DNA level, the sequence is TGCGCCAGCAGCTTGACCAGTCCGAACACCGGGGAGCTGTTTTTT.